The sequence of this T cell receptor beta chain was determined in a study of shared clonotypes between healthy human individuals. The study's findings and limits: Clonotype sharing across a few donors was observed for about 4.8% of naive CD4 clonotypes. Generation of non-shared clonotypes was less probable than generation of clonotypes shared by all four donors.

With regard to this clone: No antigen is known for it.

Sequenced by immunoSEQ multiplex PCR; TCRdb stores in-frame clones only, minus some. The repertoire holds just over 2,000,000 clones, with 85% to 95% as singletons. The CDR3 is 13 amino acids. V lost 4 bases to trimming and J lost 6 bases; unmatched junction nucleotides: 7. Germline V gene sequence: CDR1 GTSNPN, CDR2 SVGIG (reference sequence). This TCR was sampled from a man aged 18 to 35 in good health. This sequence joins TRBV30 and TRBJ2-5; 8 bases are shared with TRBD2. The sequenced material came from naive CD4+ T cells sorted from blood. This sample's subset: CD45RA+ positively selected. The DNA for the CDR3 is TGTGCCTGGATACGGGATAGCGGGAAGACCCAGTACTTC. Translated: CAWIRDSGKTQYF.